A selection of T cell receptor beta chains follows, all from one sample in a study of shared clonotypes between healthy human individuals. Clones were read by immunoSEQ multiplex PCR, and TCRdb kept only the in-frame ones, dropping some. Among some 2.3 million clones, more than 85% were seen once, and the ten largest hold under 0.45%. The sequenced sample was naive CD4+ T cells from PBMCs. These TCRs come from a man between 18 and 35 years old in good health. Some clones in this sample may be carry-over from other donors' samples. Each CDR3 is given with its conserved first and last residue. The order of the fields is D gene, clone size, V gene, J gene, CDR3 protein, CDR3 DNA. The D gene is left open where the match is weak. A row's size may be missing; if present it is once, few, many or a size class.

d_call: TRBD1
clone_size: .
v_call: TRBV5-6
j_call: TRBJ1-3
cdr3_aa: CASSLVGTDGNTIYF
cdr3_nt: TGTGCCAGCAGCTTGGTCGGGACAGATGGAAACACCATATATTTT

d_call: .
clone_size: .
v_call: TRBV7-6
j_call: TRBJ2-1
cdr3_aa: CASSLVDTGGAYNEQFF
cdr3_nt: TGTGCCAGCAGCTTAGTTGACACAGGTGGGGCCTACAATGAGCAGTTCTTC

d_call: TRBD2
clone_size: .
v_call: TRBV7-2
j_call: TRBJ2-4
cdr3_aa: CASSLALAGGTKNIQYF
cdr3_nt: TGTGCCAGCAGCTTAGCTTTGGCGGGAGGGACCAAAAACATTCAGTACTTC

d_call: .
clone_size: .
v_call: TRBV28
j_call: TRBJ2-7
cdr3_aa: CASSLTYEQYF
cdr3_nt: TGTGCCAGCAGTTTGACCTACGAGCAGTACTTC

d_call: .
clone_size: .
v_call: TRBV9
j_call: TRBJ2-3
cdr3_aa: CASSVGGDGTDTQYF
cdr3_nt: TGTGCCAGCAGCGTAGGCGGGGACGGCACAGATACGCAGTATTTT

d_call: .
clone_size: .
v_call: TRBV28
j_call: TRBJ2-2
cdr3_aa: CASSPKGWTGRATGELFF
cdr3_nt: TGTGCCAGCAGTCCCAAGGGGTGGACAGGGAGGGCAACCGGGGAGCTGTTTTTT

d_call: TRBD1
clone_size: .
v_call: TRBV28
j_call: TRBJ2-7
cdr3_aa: CASSYRDRPTYEQYF
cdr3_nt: TGTGCCAGCAGTTACCGGGACAGGCCCACCTACGAGCAGTACTTC

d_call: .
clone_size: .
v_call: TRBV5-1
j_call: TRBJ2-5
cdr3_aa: CASSSVNGGETQYF
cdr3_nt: TGCGCCAGCAGCTCAGTAAACGGAGGTGAGACCCAGTACTTC

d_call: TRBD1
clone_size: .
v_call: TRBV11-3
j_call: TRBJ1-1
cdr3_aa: CASSRDRYTEAFF
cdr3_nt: TGTGCCAGCAGTCGGGACAGGTACACTGAAGCTTTCTTT

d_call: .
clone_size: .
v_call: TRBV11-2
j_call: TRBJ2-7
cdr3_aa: CASSLGTATYEQYF
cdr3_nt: TGTGCCAGCAGCTTAGGGACAGCCACCTACGAGCAGTACTTC

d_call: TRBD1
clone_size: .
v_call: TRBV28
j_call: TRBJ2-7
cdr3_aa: CASSQNRGATYEQYF
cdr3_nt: TGTGCCAGCAGTCAGAACAGGGGGGCAACCTACGAGCAGTACTTC

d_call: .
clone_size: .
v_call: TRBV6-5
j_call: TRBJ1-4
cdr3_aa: CASRIREVGNEKLFF
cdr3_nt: TGTGCCAGCAGGATCAGGGAGGTTGGGAATGAAAAACTGTTTTTT

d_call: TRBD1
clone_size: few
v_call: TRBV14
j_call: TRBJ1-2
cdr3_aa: CASSRTGVKWGYTF
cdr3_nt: TGTGCCAGCAGCCGAACAGGGGTTAAGTGGGGCTACACCTTC

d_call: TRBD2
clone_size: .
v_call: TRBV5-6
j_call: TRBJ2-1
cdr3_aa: CASSLVGWGTSGSNEQFF
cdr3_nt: TGTGCCAGCAGCTTGGTCGGTTGGGGGACTAGCGGATCCAATGAGCAGTTCTTC

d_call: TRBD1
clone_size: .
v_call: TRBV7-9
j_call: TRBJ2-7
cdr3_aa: CASSGTGKSNEQYF
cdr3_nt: TGTGCCAGCAGCGGGACAGGGAAGAGCAACGAGCAGTACTTC

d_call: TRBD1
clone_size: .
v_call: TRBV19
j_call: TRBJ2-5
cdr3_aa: CASSISHRGQETQYF
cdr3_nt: TGTGCCAGTAGTATTTCCCACAGGGGGCAAGAGACCCAGTACTTC

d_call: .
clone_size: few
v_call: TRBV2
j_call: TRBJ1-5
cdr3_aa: CASSLWGQPQHF
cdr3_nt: TGTGCCAGCTCGCTCTGGGGTCAGCCCCAGCATTTT